This T cell receptor beta chain was identified during a study of blood T cell repertoires in COVID-19. V lost 7 bases, J lost 3 bases, and 11 bases stayed unmatched. The CDR3 is 15 amino acids. In germline, CDR1 is MNHEY, CDR2 SVGAGI. TCRdb's copy holds only in-frame clones and misses some; the assay was immunoSEQ multiplex PCR. Seen here are about 190,000 clones, approximately 84% observed once, and the top ten hold approximately 5.1%. V and J are TRBV6-5 and TRBJ2-7; 8 bases align to TRBD2. The sequenced sample was peripheral blood. The receptor comes from a woman aged 70-85 years with active or convalescent COVID-19. The CDR3 DNA reads TGTGCCAGCACTATAATACGGACTAGCAGCTACGAGCAGTACTTC. Residues: CASTIIRTSSYEQYF.